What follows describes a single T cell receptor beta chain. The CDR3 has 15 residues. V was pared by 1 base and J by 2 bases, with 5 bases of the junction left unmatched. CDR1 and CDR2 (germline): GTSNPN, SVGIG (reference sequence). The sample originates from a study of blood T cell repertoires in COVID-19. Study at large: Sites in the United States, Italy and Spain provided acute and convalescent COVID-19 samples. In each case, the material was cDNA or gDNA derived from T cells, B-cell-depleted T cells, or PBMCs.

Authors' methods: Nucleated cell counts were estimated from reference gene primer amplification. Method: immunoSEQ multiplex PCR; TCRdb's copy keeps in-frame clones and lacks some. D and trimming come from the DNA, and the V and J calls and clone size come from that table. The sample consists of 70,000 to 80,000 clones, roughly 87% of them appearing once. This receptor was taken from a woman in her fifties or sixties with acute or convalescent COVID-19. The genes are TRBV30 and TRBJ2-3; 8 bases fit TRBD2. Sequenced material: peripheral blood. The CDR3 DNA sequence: TGTGCCTGGAGTGGACCGGGGGGGCCCACAGATACGCAGTATTTT. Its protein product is CAWSGPGGPTDTQYF.